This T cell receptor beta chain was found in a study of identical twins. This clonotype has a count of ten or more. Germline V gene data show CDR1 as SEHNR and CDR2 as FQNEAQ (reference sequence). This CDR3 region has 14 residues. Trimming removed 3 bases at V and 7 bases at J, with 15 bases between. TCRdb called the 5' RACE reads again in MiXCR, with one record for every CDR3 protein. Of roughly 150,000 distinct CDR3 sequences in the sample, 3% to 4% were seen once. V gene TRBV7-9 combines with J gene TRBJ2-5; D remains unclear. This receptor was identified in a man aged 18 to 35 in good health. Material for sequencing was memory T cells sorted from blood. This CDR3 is CASSFVSGPGTQYF. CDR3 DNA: TGTGCCAGCAGCTTTGTTTCGGGTCCCGGGACCCAGTACTTC.